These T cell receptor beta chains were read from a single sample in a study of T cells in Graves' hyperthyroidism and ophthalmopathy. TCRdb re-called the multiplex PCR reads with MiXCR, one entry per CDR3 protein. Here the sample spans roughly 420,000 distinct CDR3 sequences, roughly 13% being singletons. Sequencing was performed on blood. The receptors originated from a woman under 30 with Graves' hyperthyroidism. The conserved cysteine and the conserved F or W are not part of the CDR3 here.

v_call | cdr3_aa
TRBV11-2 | ASSQQTGPNEKLF
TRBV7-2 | ASTIPSSYEQY
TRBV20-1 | SARPSSPGGLGEQY
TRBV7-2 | ASSLFPLGRAQETQY
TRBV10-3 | ASSASAVNTEAF
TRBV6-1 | ASRGTGVTKNIQY
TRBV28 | ASAGTGDPYEQY
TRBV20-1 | SAMRELSYNEQF
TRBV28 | ASTVGGAGSSYEQY
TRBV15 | ATSRVRTLNQPQH
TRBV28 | ASSSSGQSIGETQY
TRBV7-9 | AVRDRDKEAQY
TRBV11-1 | ASSPTSGGEETQY
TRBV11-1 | ASSSRHTLKEAF
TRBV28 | ASSLGTGSHGYT
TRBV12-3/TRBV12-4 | ASSPSGQIEAF
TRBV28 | ASSTGNDTEAF
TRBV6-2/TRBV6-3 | ASSYRGPQETQY
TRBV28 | ASSFLSGTPGELF
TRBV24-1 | ATSGGAGGTDEQF
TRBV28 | ASSLLGEKNTEAF
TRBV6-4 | ASSEISGGSTDTQY
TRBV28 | ASSSPRARNQPQH
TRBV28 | ASSFMGTEAF
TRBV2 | ASSVGLAGTDTQY
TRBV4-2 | ASSQELAGGVHYEQY
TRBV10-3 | AITKDRVDNEQF
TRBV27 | ASSLASHGTDTQY
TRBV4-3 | ASSQTLAGQETQY
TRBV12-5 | ASGLVWRFSGTLGSPLH
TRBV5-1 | ASSLTAAGDLTGELF
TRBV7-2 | ASSMDRNIQY
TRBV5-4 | ASSLPAGSYNEQF
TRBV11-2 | ASSSTGTGNGYT
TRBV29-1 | SLSPGGSTDTQY
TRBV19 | ASSTGTDVETQY
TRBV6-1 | ASGDRQHH
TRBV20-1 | SARDSRTADTSGNTIY
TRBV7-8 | ASSLKLVDGYT
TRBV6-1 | ASRFREREISDTQY
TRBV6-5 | ASSYSMNEQF